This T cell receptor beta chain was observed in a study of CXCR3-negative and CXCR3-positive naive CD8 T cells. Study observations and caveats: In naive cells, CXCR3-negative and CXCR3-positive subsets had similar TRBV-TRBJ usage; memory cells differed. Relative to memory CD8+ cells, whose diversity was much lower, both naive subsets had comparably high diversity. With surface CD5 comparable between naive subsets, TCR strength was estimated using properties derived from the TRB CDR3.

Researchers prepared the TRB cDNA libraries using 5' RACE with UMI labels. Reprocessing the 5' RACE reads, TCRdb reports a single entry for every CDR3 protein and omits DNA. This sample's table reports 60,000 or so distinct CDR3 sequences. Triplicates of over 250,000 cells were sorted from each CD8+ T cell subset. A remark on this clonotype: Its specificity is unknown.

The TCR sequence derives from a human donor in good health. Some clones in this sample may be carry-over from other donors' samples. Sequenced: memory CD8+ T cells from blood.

The CDR3 sequence: CASSFIARGPEQYF. The chain recombines TRBV5-1 with TRBJ2-7; TCRdb reports TRBD2, a call that lacks DNA to check it against. Germline lookup yields CDR1 SGHRS and CDR2 YFSETQ. This CDR3 region has 14 residues.